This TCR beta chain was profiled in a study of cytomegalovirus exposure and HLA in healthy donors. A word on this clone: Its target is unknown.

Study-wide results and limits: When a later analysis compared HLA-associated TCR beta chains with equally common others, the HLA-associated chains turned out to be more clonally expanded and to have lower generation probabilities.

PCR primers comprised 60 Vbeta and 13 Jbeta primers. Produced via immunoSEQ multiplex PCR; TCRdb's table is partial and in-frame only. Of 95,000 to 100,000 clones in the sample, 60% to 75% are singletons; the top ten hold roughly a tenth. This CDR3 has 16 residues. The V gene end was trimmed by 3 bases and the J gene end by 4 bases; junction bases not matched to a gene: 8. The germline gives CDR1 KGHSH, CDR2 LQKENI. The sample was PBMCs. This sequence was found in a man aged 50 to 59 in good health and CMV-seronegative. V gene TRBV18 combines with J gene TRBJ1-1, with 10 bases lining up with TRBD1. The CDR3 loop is CASSPTGGRVSTEAFF. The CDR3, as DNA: TGTGCCAGCTCACCGACAGGGGGCAGAGTTTCCACTGAAGCTTTCTTT.